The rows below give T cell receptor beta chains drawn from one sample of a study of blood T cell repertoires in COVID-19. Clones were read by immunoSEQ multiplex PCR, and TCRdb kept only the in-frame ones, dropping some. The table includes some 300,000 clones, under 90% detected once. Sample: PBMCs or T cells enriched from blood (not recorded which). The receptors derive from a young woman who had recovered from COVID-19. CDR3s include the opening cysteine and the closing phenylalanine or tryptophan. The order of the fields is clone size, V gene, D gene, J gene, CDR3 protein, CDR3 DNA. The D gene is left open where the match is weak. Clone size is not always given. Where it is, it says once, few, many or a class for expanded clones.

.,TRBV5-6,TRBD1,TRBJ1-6,CASSLGQDNSPLHF,TGTGCCAGCAGCTTAGGACAGGATAATTCACCCCTCCACTTT
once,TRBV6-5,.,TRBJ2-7,CASSYSPRGSYEQYF,TGTGCCAGCAGTTACTCACCGAGAGGATCCTACGAGCAGTACTTC
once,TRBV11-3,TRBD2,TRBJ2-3,CASSSTGGWDADTQYF,TGTGCCAGCAGCTCGACGGGGGGATGGGACGCAGATACGCAGTATTTT
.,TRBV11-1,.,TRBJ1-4,CASSYGGSENEKLFF,TGTGCCAGCAGCTACGGAGGGTCGGAGAATGAAAAACTGTTTTTT
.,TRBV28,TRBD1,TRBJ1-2,CASSPGQYGYTF,TGTGCCAGCAGTCCGGGACAGTATGGCTACACCTTC
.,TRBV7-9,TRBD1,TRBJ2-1,CASRRDRSYNEQFF,TGTGCCAGCAGACGGGACAGGAGCTACAATGAGCAGTTCTTC
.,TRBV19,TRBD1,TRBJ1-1,CASSLRDRNTEAFF,TGTGCCAGTAGTCTCCGGGACAGGAACACTGAAGCTTTCTTT
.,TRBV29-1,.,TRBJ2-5,CSVVRQGKETQYF,TGCAGCGTTGTAAGGCAGGGGAAAGAGACCCAGTACTTC
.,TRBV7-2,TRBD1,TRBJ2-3,CASSLVTGAISTDTQYF,TGTGCCAGCAGCTTAGTTACAGGGGCCATTAGCACAGATACGCAGTATTTT
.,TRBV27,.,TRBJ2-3,CASRRTGTDTQYF,TGTGCCAGCAGGCGGACGGGAACAGATACGCAGTATTTT